Following are 18 T cell receptor beta chains from one sample sequenced in a study of cytomegalovirus exposure and HLA in healthy donors. The PCR contained 60 Vbeta and 13 Jbeta primers. Data came from immunoSEQ multiplex PCR; TCRdb stores just in-frame clones and leaves some out. The sample table sets out approximately 75,000 clones. Sequenced: PBMCs. The receptor source for this set is a boy younger than 18 in good health and CMV-seronegative.

J is TRBJ1-1 and V is TRBV18; no reliable D call. Germline V gene lookup returns CDR1 KGHSH and CDR2 LQKENI. This CDR3 comprises 14 residues. Trimming took off 4 bases at V and 7 bases at J, with 16 bases between the two ends. The CDR3 DNA follows: TGTGCCAGCTCACAGTCGGACGCGGGCCTTGAAGCTTTCTTT. This sequence encodes CASSQSDAGLEAFF.

V usage is TRBV25-1 and J usage is TRBJ1-1; D may be TRBD1 (5 bases). Per germline, CDR1 MGHDK and CDR2 SYGVNS. CDR3 length: 14 amino acids. In nucleotides, the CDR3 is TGTACAAGTCCGTGGGGCGCGATGGTCACTGAAGCTTTCTTT. Its protein product is CTSPWGAMVTEAFF.

This chain joins TRBV18 and TRBJ1-1, with D hard to call. Trimming pared 2 bases from V and 0 bases from J, leaving 13 bases between. The CDR3 loop spans 16 amino acids. Germline CDR1 and CDR2: KGHSH and LQKENI. The DNA for the CDR3 is TGTGCCAGCTCACCATTGTTAGCCGATATGAACACTGAAGCTTTCTTT. Its translation is CASSPLLADMNTEAFF.

The gene calls are TRBV7-9 and TRBJ2-1, with D perhaps matching TRBD2 (5 bases). The CDR3 length is 15 residues. Germline V gene lookup returns CDR1 SEHNR and CDR2 FQNEAQ (reference sequence). V lost 1 base and J lost 2, with 9 bases in between. The DNA for the CDR3 is TGTGCCAGCAGCTTAGACCGGGGAACCTACAATGAGCAGTTCTTC. As protein: CASSLDRGTYNEQFF.

The genes are TRBV19 and TRBJ2-3; 14 nucleotides match TRBD2. Germline CDR1 is LNHDA and CDR2 is SQIVND (reference sequence). There are 16 residues in the CDR3. J gave up 3 bases and V 4 bases, and 3 bases lay outside the gene matches. Written as DNA, the CDR3 is TGTGCCAGTAGTACCGGACTAGCGGGGGGTACAGATACGCAGTATTTT. Encoded protein: CASSTGLAGGTDTQYF.

This rearrangement joins TRBV4-2 to TRBJ1-5; 9 bases align to TRBD1. With V trimmed by 1 base and J by 6 bases, 7 bases remained unmatched. CDR1 is LGHNA and CDR2 is YNFKEQ in the germline V gene. CDR3 length equals 16 residues. The CDR3 nucleotides read TGTGCCAGCAGCCAAGGGTTGGGACAGGGAAGTCAGCCCCAGCATTTT. It translates to CASSQGLGQGSQPQHF.

The genes are TRBV5-1 and TRBJ2-1, with 12 bases identical to TRBD2. V was pared by 2 bases and J by 5 bases, with 5 bases of the junction left unmatched. This CDR3 spans 16 amino acids. Germline CDR1 and CDR2: SGHRS and YFSETQ. The DNA for the CDR3 is TGCGCCAGCAGCTTCCTAGGACTAGCGGGGAACAATGAGCAGTTCTTC. Its protein product is CASSFLGLAGNNEQFF.

The V and J genes are TRBV4-3 and TRBJ1-3, with D perhaps matching TRBD1 (6 bases). Looked up from germline, CDR1 is LGHNA and CDR2 is YSLEER. V was trimmed by 0 bases and J by 4 bases, leaving 16 bases between them. The CDR3 sequence is 17 residues long. The CDR3 is CASSQESIRGYGNTIYF. The CDR3 DNA is TGCGCCAGCAGCCAAGAAAGCATAAGGGGGTACGGAAACACCATATATTTT.

The chain links TRBV18 to TRBJ2-2, with D unclear. The CDR3 covers 13 residues. Germline V gives CDR1 KGHSH, CDR2 LQKENI. Trimming removed 6 bases from V and 1 base from J, with 6 bases in between. The CDR3 DNA follows: TGTGCCAGCTCCCACGGGAACACCGGGGAGCTGTTTTTT. This sequence encodes CASSHGNTGELFF.

This rearrangement joins TRBV6-1 to TRBJ2-1, with 12 positions matching TRBD2. The CDR3 totals 19 residues. In germline, CDR1 is MNHNS, CDR2 SASEGT. The ends lost 1 base at V and 0 bases at J; junction bases unmatched: 7. The CDR3 DNA reads TGTGCCAGCAGTGAAGAAGTCGGACTAGCGGGGTTCTCCTACAATGAGCAGTTCTTC. It encodes CASSEEVGLAGFSYNEQFF.

In DNA, the CDR3 is TGTGCCAGCAGTTACTCGATGACGGGTGGCTACACCTTC. Translating it yields CASSYSMTGGYTF. V is TRBV6-5 and J is TRBJ1-2, with unresolved D. Germline V lookup: CDR1 MNHEY, CDR2 SVGAGI. This CDR3 region has 13 residues. Trimming cost V 0 bases and J 7 bases, with 9 bases left between them.

This sequence joins TRBV19 and TRBJ1-2; tentative D call: TRBD1 (6 bases). CDR3 length: 14 amino acids. The V end was cut by 3 bases, the J end by 3 bases, with 11 bases between. CDR1 is LNHDA and CDR2 is SQIVND in the germline V gene (reference sequence). The DNA for the CDR3 is TGTGCCAGTAGTATTCATGCAGGGGACTATGGCTACACCTTC. Its translation is CASSIHAGDYGYTF.

This sequence joins TRBV10-1 and TRBJ1-1; TRBD1 is a possible D gene (5 bases). The CDR3 runs 14 residues. Trimming removed 4 bases from V and 3 bases from J, with 12 bases in between. Germline V gene data show CDR1 as WNHNN and CDR2 as SYGVQD (reference sequence). CDR3 loop: CASSAYQQDTEAFF. For the CDR3, the DNA is TGCGCCAGCAGTGCATACCAACAGGACACTGAAGCTTTCTTT.

The chain links TRBV5-1 to TRBJ2-1; TRBD2 aligns across 13 bases. J gave up 8 bases and V 3 bases, and 5 bases lay outside the gene matches. Germline V lookup: CDR1 SGHRS, CDR2 YFSETQ. CDR3 length: 15 residues. CDR3 in amino acids: CASSWTSGSGYEQFF. CDR3 bases: TGCGCCAGCAGCTGGACTAGCGGGAGTGGTTATGAGCAGTTCTTC.

The V gene is TRBV5-4, the J gene TRBJ2-1; 10 bases are a match to TRBD1. The J segment lost 8 bases and the V segment lost 3 bases, leaving 5 bases of the junction unmatched. CDR1 is SGHNT, CDR2 YYREEE, per germline (reference sequence). The CDR3 runs to 14 residues. The CDR3 DNA follows: TGTGCCAGCAGCTCGGGACAGGGGAGCGATGAGCAGTTCTTC. It is translated as CASSSGQGSDEQFF.

V gene TRBV29-1 combines with J gene TRBJ2-7, with D possibly being TRBD2 (6 bases). The CDR3 contains 17 residues. Trimming pared 6 bases from V and 0 bases from J, leaving 24 bases between. Germline V gene sequence: CDR1 SQVTM, CDR2 ANQGSEA. The CDR3 is CSVAGGVPGLNSYEQYF. CDR3 in DNA: TGCAGCGTCGCGGGCGGGGTTCCGGGACTCAACTCCTACGAGCAGTACTTC.

This chain joins TRBV30 and TRBJ1-1; D gene unclear. The germline V and J ends were trimmed by 0 bases and 1 base, with 12 bases remaining between them. The CDR3 has 15 residues. Looked up from germline, CDR1 is GTSNPN and CDR2 is SVGIG (reference sequence). In nucleotides, the CDR3 is TGTGCCTGGAGTGTGGTACGGTTTTCGAACACTGAAGCTTTCTTT. As protein: CAWSVVRFSNTEAFF.

The CDR3 sequence: CASSFPSHDTEAFF. The CDR3 region has the DNA TGTGCCAGCAGCTTCCCATCCCATGACACTGAAGCTTTCTTT. The chain employs TRBV5-6 and TRBJ1-1; D unresolved. Germline loops: CDR1 SGHDT, CDR2 YYEEEE. The CDR3 totals 14 residues. Trimming removed 2 bases from V and 3 bases from J, with 11 bases in between. The whole variable domain, filled in from reference TRBV5-6 and TRBJ1-1, reads DAGVTQSPTHLIKTRGQQVTLRCSPKSGHDTVSWYQQALGQGPQFIFQYYEEEERQRGNFPDRFSGHQFPNYSSELNVNALLLGDSALYLCASSFPSHDTEAFFGQGTRLTVV.